A single sample gave rise to the 26 T cell receptor beta chains below, sequenced in a study of Graves' ophthalmopathy and Graves' hyperthyroidism (dated by TCRdb to between 2018 and 2020). TCRdb names Illumina HiSeq 2000 as the instrument used. TCR beta CDR3 regions were amplified from RNA transcripts for repertoire sequencing. HTBI primers and the Qiagen OneStep RT-PCR kit were used in a first-round RT-PCR, which was followed by a second-round multiplex PCR, size selection and purification. The public reads were reanalyzed by TCRdb: fastp trimming at Q25, MiXCR alignment, in-frame beta chains only. A single entry per CDR3 protein holds the most common genes and DNA from its merged rows. The sample contains about 23,000 distinct CDR3 sequences, 45% to 60% of them found a single time. Around 6.2% of the sample goes to the ten largest clones. Input material: peripheral blood. Every receptor here comes from an adult woman with stable Graves' hyperthyroidism.

This clonotype is medium-sized in the sample. The rearrangement uses TRBV2 and TRBJ2-3; 7 bases agree with TRBD2. Trimming cost V 4 bases and J 8 bases; bases outside gene matches: 12. The CDR3 spans 15 residues. Germline V gene data show CDR1 as SNHLY and CDR2 as FYNNEI. CDR3 nucleotides: TGTGCCAGCAGTGGGAGCGGGACTCTAACCGTTACGCAGTATTTT. Encoded protein: CASSGSGTLTVTQYF.

V gene TRBV20-1 combines with J gene TRBJ2-2; D is unclear. The CDR3 contains 15 residues. In germline, CDR1 is DFQATT, CDR2 SNEGSKA (reference sequence). The V gene lost 0 bases and the J gene lost 8 bases, with 16 bases spanning the gap. The CDR3 sequence is CSARDQRYSSGELFF. CDR3 DNA sequence: TGCAGTGCTAGAGACCAACGGTACAGCTCTGGGGAGCTGTTTTTT.

This clonotype was counted at least ten times. This could be a read error, since a much larger clone is one nucleotide away. The chain carries TRBV5-5 and TRBJ1-6; D gene unclear. V gave up 3 bases and J gave up 12 bases, with 19 bases separating them. CDR1 is SGHKS, CDR2 YYEKEE, per germline (reference sequence). The CDR3 contains 15 residues. CDR3 sequence: CASSSHKDLVLPLHF. The CDR3 DNA is TGTGCCAGCAGCTCGCACAAGGACCTCGTCTTACCCCTCCACTTT. Complete variable domain (other parts from reference TRBV5-5 and TRBJ1-6): DAGVTQSPTHLIKTRGQQVTLRCSPISGHKSVSWYQQVLGQGPQFIFQYYEKEERGRGNFPDRFSARQFPNYSSELNVNALLLGDSALYLCASSSHKDLVLPLHFGNGTRLTVT.

This clonotype was observed many times. A much larger clone differs from this one at a single base, so this may be a read error. The chain carries TRBV11-3 and TRBJ2-7; the D gene is possibly TRBD2 (5 bases). The CDR3 sequence is 13 residues long. Germline V CDR1 and CDR2: SGHNT, YENEEA. CDR3 sequence reads: CAGSLNLGSEQYF. CDR3 coding DNA: TGTGCCGGCAGCTTAAATCTGGGGAGCGAGCAGTACTTC.

This clonotype was seen at least ten times. The chain uses TRBV28 and TRBJ2-7, with 10 bases identical to TRBD2. CDR1 and CDR2 (germline): MDHEN, SYDVKM. Germline trimming cut 1 base from V and 2 bases from J; bases unmatched to any gene: 5. The CDR3 is 16 amino acids. The CDR3 loop reads CASSLFASGSTYEQYF. The CDR3 DNA sequence: TGTGCCAGCAGTTTATTTGCTAGCGGGAGTACCTACGAGCAGTACTTC.

The chain joins TRBV19 to TRBJ2-1, with 10 bases identical to TRBD1. This CDR3 spans 16 amino acids. V shed 4 bases and J 5 bases; nucleotides not matched to a gene: 8. CDR1 is LNHDA and CDR2 is SQIVND in the germline V gene (reference sequence). The CDR3 protein is CASSKFGTGVDNEQFF. The CDR3 DNA reads TGTGCCAGTAGTAAGTTCGGGACAGGGGTAGACAATGAGCAGTTCTTC.

This clonotype ranks as medium-sized. This chain joins TRBV20-1 and TRBJ2-7, with D possibly matching TRBD1 (5 bases). Trimming removed 3 bases from V and 2 bases from J, with 14 bases in between. CDR3 length: 14 amino acids. Germline assignment: CDR1 DFQATT and CDR2 SNEGSKA (reference sequence). CDR3 DNA: TGCAGTGCTAGCCGACAGTGGCAAGCCTACGAGCAGTACTTC. Residues: CSASRQWQAYEQYF.

This clonotype was found many times. The CDR3 spells CASSLRGGYEQYF. In DNA, the CDR3 is TGTGCCAGCAGTTTACGCGGGGGGTACGAGCAGTACTTC. The genes are TRBV27 and TRBJ2-7; 8 bases agree with TRBD2. Germline loops: CDR1 MNHEY, CDR2 SMNVEV (reference sequence). V was pared by 2 bases and J by 4 bases, with 1 base of the junction left unmatched. The CDR3 loop spans 13 amino acids.

This chain connects TRBV7-2 to TRBJ2-3; the match to TRBD1 covers 11 bases. The length of the CDR3 is 16 residues. Trimming at V came to 3 bases and at J to 4 bases, leaving 6 bases not matched to a gene. The V gene's germline CDR1 is SGHTA and CDR2 FQGNSA. The CDR3 region has the DNA TGTGCCAGCAGCTTTGGGGCGGGACAGGGGGCAGATACGCAGTATTTT. Translation: CASSFGAGQGADTQYF.

As to this clonotype: Mismatch with germline at one junction end may stem from a read error. J is TRBJ1-1 and V is TRBV10-2; no clear D. CDR1 and CDR2 (germline): WSHSY, SAAADI. The CDR3 loop spans 20 amino acids. The CDR3 DNA is TGCGCCAGCAGTGAGTCGACGGCGGGGAGAGGGTCCCTGGGGTCGGAAACGGCTCTCTTT. Residues: CASSESTAGRGSLGSETALF.

This chain links TRBV7-2 with TRBJ2-1; perhaps TRBD2 as D (5 bases). Between the trimmed V and J ends, which lost 1 base and 5 bases, there was a span of 9 bases. CDR1 and CDR2 (germline): SGHTA, FQGNSA. CDR3 length: 14 amino acids. CDR3 DNA: TGTGCCAGCAGCTTAGGGCTAGCCGACAATGAGCAGTTCTTC. This translates into CASSLGLADNEQFF.

This clonotype was observed once. The chain links TRBV24-1 to TRBJ2-5; 7 bases line up with TRBD2. The CDR3 is 16 amino acids. CDR1 and CDR2 (germline): KGHDR, SFDVKD. V trimming: 8 bases; J trimming: 5 bases; junction bases outside the gene matches: 16. The CDR3 spells CATMGREDWTWETQYF. The CDR3 DNA reads TGTGCCACCATGGGGAGGGAGGACTGGACATGGGAGACCCAGTACTTC.

By sample share, this clonotype is medium-sized. The chain has TRBV9 and TRBJ2-1; no definite D call. V shed 3 bases and J shed 5 bases, with 3 bases lying between them. The CDR3 extends over 11 amino acids. Germline V gene data show CDR1 as SGDLS and CDR2 as YYNGEE. This CDR3 reads CASSANNEQFF. The DNA of the CDR3 is TGTGCCAGCAGCGCGAACAATGAGCAGTTCTTC.

This clonotype was recorded many times. A single base separates this from a much larger clone, so it may be a read error. The CDR3 protein is CATSERDAPGGALF. DNA for the CDR3: TGTGCCACCAGTGAACGGGACGCCCCCGGGGGGGCTCTCTTT. This chain joins TRBV24-1 and TRBJ1-1, with D perhaps TRBD1 (6 bases). The length of the CDR3 is 14 residues. CDR1 KGHDR and CDR2 SFDVKD come from the germline V gene.

CDR3 sequence: CASSLTRDSYYGYTF. CDR3 bases: TGTGCCAGCAGCTTAACCCGTGACAGCTACTATGGCTACACCTTC. The V and J genes are TRBV7-8 and TRBJ1-2, with D perhaps matching TRBD1 (5 bases). This CDR3 comprises 15 residues. CDR1 SGHVS and CDR2 FQNEAQ come from the germline V gene. With 2 bases removed from V and 3 bases from J, the gap between germline ends came to 13 bases. Variable domain in full (rest from reference TRBV7-8 and TRBJ1-2): GAGVSQSPRYKVAKRGQDVALRCDPISGHVSLFWYQQALGQGPEFLTYFQNEAQLDKSGLPSDRFFAERPEGSVSTLKIQRTQQEDSAVYLCASSLTRDSYYGYTFGSGTRLTVV.

The chain employs TRBV6-1 and TRBJ1-5; D call uncertain. This CDR3 is built from 13 residues. Looked up from germline, CDR1 is MNHNS and CDR2 is SASEGT. Trimming pared 3 bases from V and 7 bases from J, leaving 10 bases between. CDR3 amino acids: CASSDKAEQPQHF. As DNA, the CDR3 is TGTGCCAGCAGTGATAAGGCCGAGCAGCCCCAGCATTTT.

Ten or more counts support this clonotype. This chain links TRBV5-8 with TRBJ2-7; TRBD1 agrees at 10 bases. V was clipped by 4 bases and J by 7 bases; unmatched bases: 8. The length of the CDR3 is 14 residues. Germline V CDR1 and CDR2: SGHTS, YDEGEE. The CDR3 here is CASSMTGGSREQYF. CDR3 DNA: TGTGCCAGCAGCATGACAGGGGGCTCTAGAGAGCAGTACTTC.

Many counts were recorded for this clonotype. The CDR3 DNA reads as TGTGCCAGCAGACACCGGGACAGGGAGGATGGCTACACCTTC. It is translated as CASRHRDREDGYTF. This chain links TRBV6-5 with TRBJ1-2; 9 nucleotides agree with TRBD1. V shed 6 bases, J shed 6 bases, and the junction held 8 bases outside the gene matches. The CDR3 contains 14 residues. The germline gives CDR1 MNHEY, CDR2 SVGAGI.

As for this clonotype: The DNA is omitted, as the CDR3 cannot be located on it reliably, and the CDR3 follows TCRdb's listing. The gene calls are TRBV29-1 and TRBJ2-2; the table's D call, TRBD2, has no DNA check behind it. Germline CDR1 reads SQVTM; CDR2 reads ANQGSEA. The CDR3 is 23 residues long, counting both termini. The CDR3 reads CSVRGLSSSYEQYFGPGTGELFF.

The chain carries TRBV6-1 and TRBJ2-3, with TRBD2 matching over 16 bases. Germline trimming cut 7 bases from V and 0 bases from J; bases unmatched to any gene: 7. Germline CDR1 is MNHNS and CDR2 is SASEGT. CDR3 size: 18 residues. The CDR3 nucleotides are TGTGCCAGCATACGCGGGACTAGCGGGAGGGCTAGCACAGATACGCAGTATTTT. It encodes CASIRGTSGRASTDTQYF.

The V and J genes are TRBV28 and TRBJ2-3; no reliable D call. Germline lookup yields CDR1 MDHEN and CDR2 SYDVKM. This CDR3 has 12 amino acids. V gave up 6 bases and J gave up 5 bases, with 9 bases separating them. The CDR3 sequence is CASSTPIDTQYF. The CDR3 nucleotides are TGTGCCAGCAGCACCCCTATAGATACGCAGTATTTT.

This clonotype was counted ten times or more. The V gene is TRBV28, the J gene TRBJ1-4, with TRBD1 identical over 8 bases. V lost 8 bases and J lost 8; bases outside the gene matches: 4. The CDR3 totals 12 residues. Looked up from germline, CDR1 is MDHEN and CDR2 is SYDVKM. The CDR3 is CASQGAGEKLFF. For the CDR3, the DNA is TGTGCCAGCCAGGGGGCCGGAGAAAAACTGTTTTTT.

This clonotype was recorded many times. The chain has TRBV19 and TRBJ1-5; D is unresolved. There are 16 residues in the CDR3. V was trimmed by 5 bases and J by 6 bases, leaving 20 bases between them. Germline V CDR1 and CDR2: LNHDA, SQIVND (reference sequence). The DNA of the CDR3 is TGTGCCAGTAGTCCCTCGCGCCAGGTGACATTTCAGCCCCAGCATTTT. Residues: CASSPSRQVTFQPQHF.

By sample fraction, this clonotype is medium-sized. The J gene is TRBJ1-5, the V gene TRBV7-2; no firm D call. CDR1 and CDR2 (germline): SGHTA, FQGNSA. The CDR3 has 13 residues. Between the trimmed V and J ends, which lost 1 base and 3 bases, there was a span of 4 bases. The CDR3 here is CASSLDHNQPQHF. For the CDR3, the DNA is TGTGCCAGCAGCTTAGATCACAATCAGCCCCAGCATTTT.

At least ten counts were recorded for this clonotype. CDR3 sequence: CASSITGGPQHF. The CDR3 DNA reads TGTGCCAGCAGTATTACAGGGGGCCCCCAGCATTTT. This sequence joins TRBV12-3 or TRBV12-4 and TRBJ1-5, with 9 bases matching TRBD1. Losses at the gene ends were 5 bases for V and 10 bases for J; bases not matched to a gene: 3. The CDR3 is 12 residues long.

There are many counts of this clonotype. The rearrangement joins TRBV5-1 to TRBJ1-6; D unclear. The CDR3 is made up of 15 amino acids. CDR1 is SGHRS and CDR2 is YFSETQ in the germline V gene. Trimming shortened V by 0 bases and J by 7 bases, and 11 bases separated the two germline ends. CDR3 DNA: TGCGCCAGCAGCTTGGGTAACCGAGGGAATTCACCCCTCCACTTT. Translation gives CASSLGNRGNSPLHF.